A single sample gave rise to the 22 T cell receptor beta chains below, sequenced in a study of blood T cell repertoires in COVID-19 (TCRdb year 2020). The protocol used for the library was the immunoSEQ multiplex PCR assay. TCRdb took over this immuneACCESS table, retaining in-frame rearrangements with V and J assigned. Such tables are incomplete; in checked studies, under half of the missing clones stem from an unresolved V gene, and the remainder is unexplained. This sample holds some 60,000 clones; 65% to 90% were observed only once. The top ten clones comprise about 17% of the sample. The source material was peripheral blood. The origin of the receptors is a human donor in a cohort sampled during active COVID-19.

This sequence joins TRBV14 and TRBJ2-3; maybe TRBD2 (7 bases). There are 14 residues in the CDR3. Germline V gene sequence: CDR1 SGHDN, CDR2 FVKESK. Trimming left V 10 bases short and J 6 bases short, with 20 bases between. CDR3 sequence reads: CATVWGGPWDTQYF. CDR3 nucleotides: TGTGCCACCGTCTGGGGGGGGCCTTGGGATACGCAGTATTTT.

The CDR3 DNA reads as TGTGCCAGCAGCCTTGCTGGGCCACGACGACAGACTGAGCAGTTCTTC. Translation gives CASSLAGPRRQTEQFF. The V and J genes are TRBV7-9 and TRBJ2-1; TRBD1 is a possible D gene (5 bases). Between the trimmed V and J ends, which lost 5 bases and 9 bases, there was a span of 23 bases. CDR1 is SEHNR, CDR2 FQNEAQ, per germline (reference sequence). The CDR3 extends over 16 amino acids.

The chain recombines TRBV19 with TRBJ1-4; 9 nucleotides line up with TRBD1. This CDR3 has 17 amino acids. Germline CDR1 LNHDA, CDR2 SQIVND (reference sequence). J was trimmed by 2 bases and V by 4 bases; bases with no gene match: 8. CDR3 in DNA: TGTGCCAGTAGTACCGCGGGACAGGGAATCACTAATGAAAAACTGTTTTTT. Protein product: CASSTAGQGITNEKLFF.

The chain links TRBV9 to TRBJ2-1; 11 nucleotides match TRBD2. CDR1 and CDR2 (germline): SGDLS, YYNGEE. There are 15 residues in the CDR3. The junction had 2 bases not matched to a gene; V was cut back by 4 bases and J by 2 bases. DNA of the CDR3: TGTGCCAGCAGCCGTAGCGGGGGGGCCTACAATGAGCAGTTCTTC. Translated, it gives CASSRSGGAYNEQFF.

The rearrangement joins TRBV7-8 to TRBJ1-1, with TRBD1 matching 10 bases. The V and J ends lost 5 bases and 0 bases, in that order; junction bases with no gene match: 9. CDR3 length: 17 amino acids. Germline loops: CDR1 SGHVS, CDR2 FQNEAQ. The CDR3 spells CASSPGTGARMNTEAFF. CDR3 coding DNA: TGTGCCAGCAGCCCAGGGACAGGGGCCCGAATGAACACTGAAGCTTTCTTT.

CDR3 bases: TGTGCCAGCAGACCGGGACAGACGACCTACGAGCAGTACTTC. This sequence encodes CASRPGQTTYEQYF. This chain links TRBV27 with TRBJ2-7; 7 bases are a match to TRBD1. The CDR3 loop spans 14 amino acids. CDR1 is MNHEY and CDR2 is SMNVEV in the germline V gene (reference sequence). V dropped 6 bases and J dropped 2; count of bases not matched to a gene: 7.

The chain carries TRBV5-1 and TRBJ2-1, with 8 positions matching TRBD2. CDR1 and CDR2 (germline): SGHRS, YFSETQ. This CDR3 contains 15 residues. Trimming at V came to 1 base and at J to 8 bases, leaving 8 bases not matched to a gene. The CDR3 DNA sequence: TGCGCCAGCAGCTTGATAACTAGCGGCAGGGATGAGCAGTTCTTC. Translated: CASSLITSGRDEQFF.

The chain employs TRBV4-2 and TRBJ2-5; 11 bases agree with TRBD2. The V gene's germline CDR1 is LGHNA and CDR2 YNFKEQ. The V gene end was trimmed by 0 bases and the J gene end by 4 bases; junction bases not matched to a gene: 4. This CDR3 region has 16 residues. The CDR3 region is CASSQDIAGGRETQYF. The CDR3 DNA follows: TGTGCCAGCAGCCAAGATATAGCGGGGGGGCGAGAGACCCAGTACTTC.

The genes are TRBV9 and TRBJ1-4; no reliable D call. This CDR3 has 16 amino acids. Germline CDR1 reads SGDLS; CDR2 reads YYNGEE. Trimming took 0 bases from V and 7 from J, leaving 16 bases between them. Written as DNA, the CDR3 is TGTGCCAGCAGCGTAGGGGCATCCCCCGCGGGTGAAAAACTGTTTTTT. Amino acid sequence: CASSVGASPAGEKLFF.

The chain combines TRBV15 with TRBJ2-7; 8 bases agree with TRBD1. The CDR3 has 14 residues. The J segment lost 7 bases and the V segment lost 1 base, leaving 6 bases of the junction unmatched. Germline V lookup: CDR1 LNHNV, CDR2 YYDKDF (reference sequence). DNA of the CDR3: TGTGCCACCAGCAGAGGACAGGGGCTGGGGGAGCAGTACTTC. It specifies CATSRGQGLGEQYF. The whole variable domain, filled in from reference TRBV15 and TRBJ2-7, reads DAMVIQNPRYQVTQFGKPVTLSCSQTLNHNVMYWYQQKSSQAPKLLFHYYDKDFNNEADTPDNFQSRRPNTSFCFLDIRSPGLGDTAMYLCATSRGQGLGEQYFGPGTRLTVT.

CDR3 amino acids: CSTTGDGYTF. The DNA for the CDR3 is TGCAGCACAACAGGGGATGGCTACACCTTC. The V call is TRBV29-1, the J call TRBJ1-2; TRBD1 matches at 7 bases. The germline CDR1 and CDR2 sequences are SQVTM and ANQGSEA. This CDR3 contains 10 residues. Trimming took 8 bases from V and 6 from J; bases not matched to a gene: 3.

This chain links TRBV5-6 with TRBJ2-3; D is undetermined. The CDR3 has 12 residues. The germline V gene has CDR1 SGHDT and CDR2 YYEEEE. Trimming cost V 0 bases and J 9 bases, with 8 bases left between them. The CDR3 bases are TGTGCCAGCAGCTTGGCTACCCCAACGCAGTATTTT. Amino acids: CASSLATPTQYF.

CDR3 amino acids: CASSSQDDQPQHF. The CDR3 bases are TGTGCCAGCAGCTCACAGGACGATCAGCCCCAGCATTTT. The chain links TRBV5-8 to TRBJ1-5; D is possibly TRBD1 (5 bases). This CDR3 has 13 residues. V lost 3 bases, J lost 5 bases, and 9 bases lay in between. CDR1 and CDR2 (germline): SGHTS, YDEGEE.

J is TRBJ2-5 and V is TRBV2, with TRBD2 matching 15 bases. Germline trimming cut 6 bases from V and 5 bases from J; bases unmatched to any gene: 4. The CDR3 runs to 15 residues. Germline CDR1 reads SNHLY; CDR2 reads FYNNEI. CDR3 sequence: CASRAGTSGGETQYF. The CDR3 DNA reads as TGTGCCAGCAGGGCCGGGACTAGCGGGGGGGAGACCCAGTACTTC. Looking up the rest from reference TRBV2 and TRBJ2-5 gives the full variable domain: EPEVTQTPSHQVTQMGQEVILRCVPISNHLYFYWYRQILGQKVEFLVSFYNNEISEKSEIFDDQFSVERPDGSNFTLKIRSTKLEDSAMYFCASRAGTSGGETQYFGPGTRLLVL.

The V call is TRBV18, the J call TRBJ2-1; D perhaps matches TRBD2 (7 bases). The CDR3 spans 14 residues. The germline CDR1 and CDR2 sequences are KGHSH and LQKENI. V was cut by 4 bases and J by 8 bases, with 15 bases left in between. In DNA form, the CDR3 reads TGTGCCAGCTCACTCGCGGGGGCCGCCGATGAGCAGTTCTTC. Amino acid sequence: CASSLAGAADEQFF.

The chain has TRBV27 and TRBJ1-6, with 10 bases lining up with TRBD1. The CDR3 contains 15 residues. CDR1 MNHEY and CDR2 SMNVEV come from the germline V gene (reference sequence). J gave up 7 bases and V 4 bases, and 4 bases lay outside the gene matches. The CDR3 spells CASSSRDRGNSPLHF. The CDR3 DNA follows: TGTGCCAGCAGTTCCCGGGACAGGGGAAATTCACCCCTCCACTTT.

Here the CDR3 DNA reads TGTGCCACCAGCGACCCTACCGGATCGGGGTCTGAAGCTTTCTTT. Its protein is CATSDPTGSGSEAFF. The J gene is TRBJ1-1, the V gene TRBV15, with D uncertain. The V end was cut by 5 bases, the J end by 6 bases, with 19 bases between. The CDR3 covers 15 residues. Germline CDR1 is LNHNV and CDR2 is YYDKDF (reference sequence).

In the case of this clone: Different DNA sequences within this sample yield the same CDR3. The genes are TRBV5-6 and TRBJ1-5, with TRBD1 as a possible D gene (6 bases). Per the germline V gene, CDR1 is SGHDT and CDR2 is YYEEEE. V lost 4 bases to trimming and J lost 0 bases, with 11 bases between them. The CDR3 loop spans 15 amino acids. The CDR3 nucleotides read TGTGCCAGCAGCCCGGGGGGCTATAGCAATCAGCCCCAGCATTTT. It encodes CASSPGGYSNQPQHF.

The chain links TRBV6-2 or TRBV6-3 to TRBJ1-1; 8 bases agree with TRBD1. Trimming took 2 bases from V and 1 from J; bases not matched to a gene: 6. The germline gives CDR1 MNHEY, CDR2 SVGEGT. This CDR3 is built from 16 residues. The CDR3 reads CASSYPRGQTNTEAFF. CDR3 nucleotide sequence: TGTGCCAGCAGTTACCCCAGGGGGCAAACGAACACTGAAGCTTTCTTT.

V and J are TRBV14 and TRBJ2-1, with D perhaps matching TRBD2 (5 bases). CDR1 SGHDN and CDR2 FVKESK come from the germline V gene. The CDR3 has 13 residues. V dropped 0 bases and J dropped 12 bases, with 12 bases sitting between them. The CDR3 reads CASSQDFTRAQFF. In DNA, the CDR3 is TGTGCCAGCAGCCAAGATTTTACGCGGGCGCAGTTCTTC. Supplemented by reference TRBV14 and TRBJ2-1, the full variable domain reads EAGVTQFPSHSVIEKGQTVTLRCDPISGHDNLYWYRRVMGKEIKFLLHFVKESKQDESGMPNNRFLAERTGGTYSTLKVQPAELEDSGVYFCASSQDFTRAQFFGPGTRLTVL.

J is TRBJ2-3 and V is TRBV7-9; D not certain. The V end lost 5 bases, the J end lost 6 bases, and 12 bases lay between the germline ends. The CDR3 has 13 residues. The germline V gene has CDR1 SEHNR and CDR2 FQNEAQ (reference sequence). The CDR3 loop reads CASSVSQADTQYF. For the CDR3, the DNA is TGTGCCAGCAGCGTCAGCCAGGCCGATACGCAGTATTTT.

V is TRBV9 and J is TRBJ1-4; tentative D call: TRBD1 (6 bases). This CDR3 is 15 amino acids long. V lost 0 bases to trimming and J lost 8 bases, with 14 bases between them. Germline CDR1 reads SGDLS; CDR2 reads YYNGEE. The CDR3 sequence is CASSVVGSGEEKLFF. In nucleotides, the CDR3 is TGTGCCAGCAGCGTAGTCGGGTCAGGGGAGGAAAAACTGTTTTTT.